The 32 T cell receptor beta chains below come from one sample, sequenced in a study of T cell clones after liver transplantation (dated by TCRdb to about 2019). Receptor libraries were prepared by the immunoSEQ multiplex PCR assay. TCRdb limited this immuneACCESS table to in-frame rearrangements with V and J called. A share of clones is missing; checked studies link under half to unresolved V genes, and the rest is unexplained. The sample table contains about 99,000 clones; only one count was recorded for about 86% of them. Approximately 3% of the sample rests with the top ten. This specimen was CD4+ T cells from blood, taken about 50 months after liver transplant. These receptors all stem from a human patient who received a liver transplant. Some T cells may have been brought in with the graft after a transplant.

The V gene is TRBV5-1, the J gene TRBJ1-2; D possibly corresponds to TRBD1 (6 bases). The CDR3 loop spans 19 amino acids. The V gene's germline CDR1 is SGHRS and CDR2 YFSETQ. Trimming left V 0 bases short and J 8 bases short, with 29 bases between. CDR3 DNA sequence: TGCGCCAGCAGCTTGGAGGGGGGCCGGAGCAGAGGGTTGGGGACCGGCTACACCTTC. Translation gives CASSLEGGRSRGLGTGYTF.

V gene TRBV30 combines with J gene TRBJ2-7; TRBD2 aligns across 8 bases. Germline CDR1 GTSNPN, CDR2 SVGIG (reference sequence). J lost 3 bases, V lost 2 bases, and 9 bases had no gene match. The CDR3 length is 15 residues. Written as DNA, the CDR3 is TGTGCCTGGAGTCCCCTTGGAGCGGGAGTCTACGAGCAGTACTTC. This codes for CAWSPLGAGVYEQYF.

CDR3 bases: TGTGCCAGCAACCCTCTACTTAGCGGGAATGAGCAGTTCTTC. This codes for CASNPLLSGNEQFF. The chain links TRBV2 to TRBJ2-1, with 7 bases aligning to TRBD2. Germline CDR1 and CDR2: SNHLY and FYNNEI. Trimming took 7 bases from V and 7 from J; bases not matched to a gene: 10. The CDR3 loop spans 14 amino acids.

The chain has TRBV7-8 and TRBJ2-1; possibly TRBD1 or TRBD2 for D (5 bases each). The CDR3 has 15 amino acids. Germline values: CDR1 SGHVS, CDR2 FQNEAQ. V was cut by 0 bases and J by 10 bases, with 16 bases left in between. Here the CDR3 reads CASSLALVRGREQFF. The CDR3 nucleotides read TGTGCCAGCAGCTTAGCACTAGTGAGGGGCCGAGAGCAGTTCTTC.

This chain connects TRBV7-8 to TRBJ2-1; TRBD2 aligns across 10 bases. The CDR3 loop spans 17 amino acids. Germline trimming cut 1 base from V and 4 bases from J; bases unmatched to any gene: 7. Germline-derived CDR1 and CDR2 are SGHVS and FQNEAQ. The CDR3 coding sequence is TGTGCCAGCAGCTTAGTTTCGTCTAGCGGGAGATACAATGAGCAGTTCTTC. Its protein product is CASSLVSSSGRYNEQFF. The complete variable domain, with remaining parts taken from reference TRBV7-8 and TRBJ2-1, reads GAGVSQSPRYKVAKRGQDVALRCDPISGHVSLFWYQQALGQGPEFLTYFQNEAQLDKSGLPSDRFFAERPEGSVSTLKIQRTQQEDSAVYLCASSLVSSSGRYNEQFFGPGTRLTVL.

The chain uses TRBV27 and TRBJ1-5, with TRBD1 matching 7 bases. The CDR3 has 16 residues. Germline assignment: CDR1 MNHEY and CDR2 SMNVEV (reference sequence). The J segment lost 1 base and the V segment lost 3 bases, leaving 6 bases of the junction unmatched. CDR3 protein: CASSLKGGASNQPQHF. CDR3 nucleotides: TGTGCCAGCAGTTTGAAAGGGGGCGCGAGCAATCAGCCCCAGCATTTT.

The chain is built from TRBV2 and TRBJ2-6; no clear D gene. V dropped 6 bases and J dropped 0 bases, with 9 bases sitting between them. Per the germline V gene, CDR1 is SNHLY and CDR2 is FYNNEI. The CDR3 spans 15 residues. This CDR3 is CASSALTSGANVLTF. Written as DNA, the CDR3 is TGTGCCAGCAGCGCCCTAACCTCTGGGGCCAACGTCCTGACTTTC.

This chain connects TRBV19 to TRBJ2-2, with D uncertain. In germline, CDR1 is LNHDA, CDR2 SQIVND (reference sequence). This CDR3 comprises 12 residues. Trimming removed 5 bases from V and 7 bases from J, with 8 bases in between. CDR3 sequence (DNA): TGTGCCAGTAGTGTTGGTATCGGGGAGCTGTTTTTT. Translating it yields CASSVGIGELFF.

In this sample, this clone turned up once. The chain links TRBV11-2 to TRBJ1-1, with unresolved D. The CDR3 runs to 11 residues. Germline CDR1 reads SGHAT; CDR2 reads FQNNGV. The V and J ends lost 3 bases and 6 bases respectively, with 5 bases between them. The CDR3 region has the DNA TGTGCCAGCAGCTTCTCTGCTGAAGCTTTCTTT. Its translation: CASSFSAEAFF.

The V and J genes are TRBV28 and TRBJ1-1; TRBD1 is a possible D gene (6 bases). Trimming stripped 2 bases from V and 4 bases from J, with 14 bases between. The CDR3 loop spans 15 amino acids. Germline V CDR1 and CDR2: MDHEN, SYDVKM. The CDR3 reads CASSLAPRGGTEAFF. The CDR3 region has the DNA TGTGCCAGCAGTTTAGCCCCGCGAGGGGGCACTGAAGCTTTCTTT.

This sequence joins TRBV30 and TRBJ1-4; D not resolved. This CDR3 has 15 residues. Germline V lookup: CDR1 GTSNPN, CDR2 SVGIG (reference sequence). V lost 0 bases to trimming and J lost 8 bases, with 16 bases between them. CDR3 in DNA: TGTGCCTGGAGTGTACCCGGCCGTCTAGGAGAAAAACTGTTTTTT. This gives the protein CAWSVPGRLGEKLFF.

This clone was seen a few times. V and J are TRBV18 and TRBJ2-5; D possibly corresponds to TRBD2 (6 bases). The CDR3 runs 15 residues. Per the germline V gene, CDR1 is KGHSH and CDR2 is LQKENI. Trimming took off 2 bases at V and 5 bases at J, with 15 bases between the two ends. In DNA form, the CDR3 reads TGTGCCAGCTCACCAGCGGCTAGCGATCGGGAGACCCAGTACTTC. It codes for CASSPAASDRETQYF.

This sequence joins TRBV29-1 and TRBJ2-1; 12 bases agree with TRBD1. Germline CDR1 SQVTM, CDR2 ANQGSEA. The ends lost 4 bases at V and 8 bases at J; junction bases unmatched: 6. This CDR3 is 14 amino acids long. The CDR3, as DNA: TGCAGCGTTGTGGGGACAGGGGGCTTCGATGAGCAGTTCTTC. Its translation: CSVVGTGGFDEQFF.

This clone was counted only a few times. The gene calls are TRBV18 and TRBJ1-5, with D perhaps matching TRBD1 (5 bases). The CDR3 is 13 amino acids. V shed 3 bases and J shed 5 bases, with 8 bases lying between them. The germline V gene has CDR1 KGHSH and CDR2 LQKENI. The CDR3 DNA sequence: TGTGCCAGCTCACCGGGGCTTTATCAGCCCCAGCATTTT. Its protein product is CASSPGLYQPQHF.

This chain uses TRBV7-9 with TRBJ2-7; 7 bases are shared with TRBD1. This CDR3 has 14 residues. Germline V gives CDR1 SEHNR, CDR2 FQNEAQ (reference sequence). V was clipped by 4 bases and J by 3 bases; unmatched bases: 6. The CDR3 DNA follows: TGTGCCAGCAGCTCGGGACAGCCCAGCTACGAGCAGTACTTC. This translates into CASSSGQPSYEQYF.

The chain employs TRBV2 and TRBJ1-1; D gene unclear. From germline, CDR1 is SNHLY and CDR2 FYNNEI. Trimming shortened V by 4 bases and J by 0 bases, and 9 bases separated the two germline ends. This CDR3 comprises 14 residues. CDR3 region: CASSVWDLNTEAFF. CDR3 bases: TGTGCCAGCAGTGTTTGGGATCTGAACACTGAAGCTTTCTTT.

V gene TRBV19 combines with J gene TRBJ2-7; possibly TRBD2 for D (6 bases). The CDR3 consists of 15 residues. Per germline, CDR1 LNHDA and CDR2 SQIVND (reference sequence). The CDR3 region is CVLLLPGDFSYEQYF. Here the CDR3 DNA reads TGTGTTTTACTCCTCCCGGGAGACTTTTCCTACGAGCAGTACTTC.

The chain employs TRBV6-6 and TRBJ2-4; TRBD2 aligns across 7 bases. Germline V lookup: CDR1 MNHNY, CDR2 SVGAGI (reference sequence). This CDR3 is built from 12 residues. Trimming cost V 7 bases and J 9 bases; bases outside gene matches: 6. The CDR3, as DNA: TGTGCCAGCAACCAGCGGGATGGCATTCAGTACTTC. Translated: CASNQRDGIQYF.

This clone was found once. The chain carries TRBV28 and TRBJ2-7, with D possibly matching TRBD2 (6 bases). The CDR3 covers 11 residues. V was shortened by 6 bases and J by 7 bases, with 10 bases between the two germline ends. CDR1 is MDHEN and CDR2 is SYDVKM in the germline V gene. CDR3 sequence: CASSWRGEQYF. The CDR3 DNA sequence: TGTGCCAGCAGCTGGCGGGGAGAGCAGTACTTC.

The CDR3 coding sequence is TGCGCCAGCAGCTTATCAGGGGCCGACCAAGAGACCCAGTACTTC. It specifies CASSLSGADQETQYF. The gene calls are TRBV5-1 and TRBJ2-5; tentatively, D is TRBD1 (6 bases). V was pared by 2 bases and J by 0 bases, with 11 bases between. The CDR3 covers 15 residues. Germline V gives CDR1 SGHRS, CDR2 YFSETQ.

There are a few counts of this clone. This CDR3 is CASSLQSSRGDNSPLHF. The CDR3 DNA reads as TGTGCCAGCTCCCTACAAAGTTCCCGCGGCGATAATTCACCCCTCCACTTT. The V and J genes are TRBV18 and TRBJ1-6, with no clear D. In germline, CDR1 is KGHSH, CDR2 LQKENI. V was cut by 6 bases and J by 5 bases, with 20 bases left in between. The CDR3 is made up of 17 amino acids.

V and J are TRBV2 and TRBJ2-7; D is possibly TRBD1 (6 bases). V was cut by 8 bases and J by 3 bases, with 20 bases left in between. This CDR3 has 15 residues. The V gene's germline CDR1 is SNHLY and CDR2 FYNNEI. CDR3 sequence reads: CASSSEAGALYEQYF. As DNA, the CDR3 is TGTGCCAGCTCATCAGAGGCAGGGGCGCTCTACGAGCAGTACTTC.

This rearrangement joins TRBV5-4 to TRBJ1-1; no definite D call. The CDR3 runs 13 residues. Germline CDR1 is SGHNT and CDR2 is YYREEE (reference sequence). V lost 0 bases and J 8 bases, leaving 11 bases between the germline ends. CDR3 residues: CASSLVRAREAFF. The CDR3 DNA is TGTGCCAGCAGCTTGGTACGGGCTCGCGAAGCTTTCTTT.

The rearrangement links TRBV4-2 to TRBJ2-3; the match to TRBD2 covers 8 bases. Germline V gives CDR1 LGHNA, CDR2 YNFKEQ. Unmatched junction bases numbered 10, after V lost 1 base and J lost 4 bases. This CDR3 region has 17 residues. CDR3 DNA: TGTGCCAGCAGCCAAGGGTCAGCGAGCGGGGGCGCAGATACGCAGTATTTT. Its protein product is CASSQGSASGGADTQYF.

For the CDR3, the DNA is TGTGCCAGCAGCAAGGGACTAGCGGGAGGGTCGGAGCAGTACTTC. It encodes CASSKGLAGGSEQYF. The gene calls are TRBV11-3 and TRBJ2-7; TRBD2 aligns across 16 bases. The germline CDR1 and CDR2 sequences are SGHNT and YENEEA. The CDR3 loop spans 15 amino acids. J gave up 7 bases and V 5 bases, and 5 bases lay outside the gene matches.

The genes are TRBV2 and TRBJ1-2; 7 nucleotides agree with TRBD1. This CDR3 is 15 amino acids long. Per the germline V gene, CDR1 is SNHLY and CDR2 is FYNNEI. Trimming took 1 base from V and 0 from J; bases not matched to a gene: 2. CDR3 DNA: TGTGCCAGCAGTGAAGGTGGACAGGCTAACTATGGCTACACCTTC. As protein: CASSEGGQANYGYTF.

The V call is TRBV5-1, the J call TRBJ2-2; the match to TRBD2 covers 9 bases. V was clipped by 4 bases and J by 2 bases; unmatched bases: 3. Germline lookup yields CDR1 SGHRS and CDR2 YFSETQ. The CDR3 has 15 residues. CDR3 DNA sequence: TGCGCCAGCAGCCAGACTAGCGGCAACACCGGGGAGCTGTTTTTT. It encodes CASSQTSGNTGELFF. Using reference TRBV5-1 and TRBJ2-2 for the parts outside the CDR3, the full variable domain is KAGVTQTPRYLIKTRGQQVTLSCSPISGHRSVSWYQQTPGQGLQFLFEYFSETQRNKGNFPGRFSGRQFSNSRSEMNVSTLELGDSALYLCASSQTSGNTGELFFGEGSRLTVL.

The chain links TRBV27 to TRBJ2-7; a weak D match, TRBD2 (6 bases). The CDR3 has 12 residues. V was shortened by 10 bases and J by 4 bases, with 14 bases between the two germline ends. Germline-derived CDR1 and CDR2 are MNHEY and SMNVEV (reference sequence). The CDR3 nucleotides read TGTGCCACACGGGGAGGAAGTTACGAGCAGTACTTC. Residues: CATRGGSYEQYF.

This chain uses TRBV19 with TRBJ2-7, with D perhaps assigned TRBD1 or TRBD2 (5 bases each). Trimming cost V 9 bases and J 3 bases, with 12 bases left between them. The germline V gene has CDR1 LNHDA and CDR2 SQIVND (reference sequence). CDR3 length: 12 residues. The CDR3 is CASRDGGYEQYF. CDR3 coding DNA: TGTGCCAGCAGGGACGGAGGCTACGAGCAGTACTTC.

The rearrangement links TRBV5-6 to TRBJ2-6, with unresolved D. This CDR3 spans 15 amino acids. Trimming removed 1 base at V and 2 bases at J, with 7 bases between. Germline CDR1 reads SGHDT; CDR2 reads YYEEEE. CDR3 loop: CASSLRRTGANVLTF. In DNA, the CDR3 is TGTGCCAGCAGCTTGAGGCGCACTGGGGCCAACGTCCTGACTTTC. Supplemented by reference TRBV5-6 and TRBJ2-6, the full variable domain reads DAGVTQSPTHLIKTRGQQVTLRCSPKSGHDTVSWYQQALGQGPQFIFQYYEEEERQRGNFPDRFSGHQFPNYSSELNVNALLLGDSALYLCASSLRRTGANVLTFGAGSRLTVL.

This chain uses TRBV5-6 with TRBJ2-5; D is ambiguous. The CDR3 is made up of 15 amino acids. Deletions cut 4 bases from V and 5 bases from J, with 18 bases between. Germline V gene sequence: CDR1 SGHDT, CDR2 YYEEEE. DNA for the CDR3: TGTGCCAGCAGCCCTGGGCGGTTCCAGGCCGAGACCCAGTACTTC. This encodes CASSPGRFQAETQYF.

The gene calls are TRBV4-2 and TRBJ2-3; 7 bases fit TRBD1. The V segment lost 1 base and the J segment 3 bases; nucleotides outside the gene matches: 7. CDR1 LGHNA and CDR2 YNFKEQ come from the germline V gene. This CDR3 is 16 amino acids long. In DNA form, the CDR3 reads TGTGCCAGCAGCCAAGCAGACAGGGATAAAACAGATACGCAGTATTTT. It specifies CASSQADRDKTDTQYF.